This T cell receptor (beta chain) was captured by sequencing in a study of cytomegalovirus exposure and HLA in healthy donors. PCR was performed using 60 Vbeta and 13 Jbeta primers. Generated by immunoSEQ multiplex PCR, the TCRdb table keeps only in-frame clones and is missing some. Of around 100,000 clones listed, around 80% are singletons. Study-wide points: Follow-up analysis later connected one missense variant in DCLRE1C with trimming of TCR beta V- and J-genes. A prior analysis recorded that most TCR beta V segments were productive about 90% or about 30% of the time.

The germline CDR1 and CDR2 sequences are MDHEN and SYDVKM. The CDR3 covers 16 residues. About this clone: The antigen is not known.

The sequenced sample consisted of PBMCs. V gene TRBV28 combines with J gene TRBJ2-5; 8 positions match TRBD2. The DNA end is a closer match to TRBJ2-7, so the J assignment may be wrong. This receptor was obtained from a young man in good health and CMV-seropositive. The CDR3 protein is CASSSPLTGGPHEQYF. The CDR3 nucleotides read TGTGCCAGCAGTAGCCCCTTAACGGGGGGGCCCCACGAGCAGTACTTC.